The TCR beta chain described here comes from a study of cytomegalovirus exposure and HLA in healthy donors. Study summary: The 130 or so validation repertoires, a later analysis reported, used the same platform as the 650 to 800 repertoires from the first cohort. The study's findings and limits: The authors listed approximately 160 TCR beta chains as cytomegalovirus-associated. The majority of TCR sequences were rare, yet some public TCRs appeared in many donors.

It was the approximately 110-subject validation cohort, separate from the roughly 700-subject first cohort, to which the donors belonged. V dropped 2 bases and J dropped 4 bases, with 8 bases sitting between them. Germline V gene sequence: CDR1 SGHTA, CDR2 FQGNSA. The CDR3 length is 13 residues. Data came from immunoSEQ multiplex PCR; TCRdb stores just in-frame clones and leaves some out. The sample lists 150,000 to 200,000 clones; roughly 86% were seen once. To note about this clone: Its specificity is not known.

Material: PBMCs. The chain employs TRBV7-2 and TRBJ1-2; D is undetermined. The sequence was obtained from a woman aged 18 to 35 in good health and CMV-seronegative. CDR3 coding DNA: TGTGCCAGCAGCTTAAGTGGACTCTATGGCTACACCTTC. This encodes CASSLSGLYGYTF.